The 30 T cell receptor beta chains below come from one sample, sequenced in a study of cytomegalovirus exposure and HLA in healthy donors. Amplification used 60 Vbeta primers and 13 Jbeta primers. The method was immunoSEQ multiplex PCR; TCRdb's version includes in-frame clones alone and lacks a portion of them. Of under 200,000 clones listed, around 77% were seen once; the top ten hold under 2.5%. What was sequenced was PBMCs. These receptors were collected from a man aged 55 to 70 in good health and CMV-seronegative.

V is TRBV6-5 and J is TRBJ1-6; the D gene is possibly TRBD1 (6 bases). The CDR3 has 13 residues. Germline assignment: CDR1 MNHEY and CDR2 SVGAGI. Trimming pared 10 bases from V and 7 bases from J, leaving 14 bases between. CDR3 residues: CATRTGINSPLHF. The CDR3 nucleotides are TGTGCCACCAGAACAGGGATCAATTCACCCCTCCACTTT.

The sample holds a few counts of this clone. An end of the junction differs from the germline gene, which may be a read error. CDR3 in DNA: TGTGCCAGCAGTCCCCTGACAGGGCTGGGCGGCTACCCCTTC. Encoded protein: CASSPLTGLGGYPF. This chain connects TRBV6-5 to TRBJ1-2; 7 nucleotides align to TRBD1. The CDR3 runs 14 residues. Per germline, CDR1 MNHEY and CDR2 SVGAGI.

This clone was seen only once. The chain links TRBV30 to TRBJ1-2; 8 nucleotides align to TRBD1. This CDR3 has 14 amino acids. Germline lookup yields CDR1 GTSNPN and CDR2 SVGIG (reference sequence). Trimming at V came to 2 bases and at J to 4 bases, leaving 6 bases not matched to a gene. CDR3 nucleotides: TGTGCCTGGAGTTCCCAGGGGGCGGCCTATGGCTACACCTTC. This sequence encodes CAWSSQGAAYGYTF.

There are a few counts of this clone. This chain joins TRBV6-6 and TRBJ2-7; possibly TRBD2 for D (6 bases). CDR1 is MNHNY, CDR2 SVGAGI, per germline (reference sequence). This CDR3 is built from 14 residues. V lost 3 bases and J 0 bases, leaving 9 bases between the germline ends. CDR3 region: CASSYVRDSYEQYF. CDR3 nucleotides: TGTGCCAGCAGTTATGTGCGGGACTCCTACGAGCAGTACTTC.

This clone was counted only a few times. The V and J genes are TRBV9 and TRBJ2-1, with 8 nucleotides matching TRBD2. With 1 base clipped from V and 2 bases from J, the junction kept 5 bases outside the gene matches. There are 16 residues in the CDR3. Germline CDR1 and CDR2: SGDLS and YYNGEE. Here the CDR3 DNA reads TGTGCCAGCAGCGTATCAAGCGGGGGAGCCTACAATGAGCAGTTCTTC. Protein product: CASSVSSGGAYNEQFF.

The J gene is TRBJ1-4, the V gene TRBV19; D uncertain. The CDR3 runs 17 residues. V was pared by 7 bases and J by 3 bases, with 21 bases between. CDR1 LNHDA and CDR2 SQIVND come from the germline V gene (reference sequence). This CDR3 is CASTPDKRRSANEKLFF. The CDR3 nucleotides read TGTGCCAGTACCCCCGACAAAAGGAGGTCGGCTAATGAAAAACTGTTTTTT.

To note about this clone: At the DNA level, this CDR3 is encoded by other sequences in the same sample as well. The gene calls are TRBV9 and TRBJ2-3, with D maybe TRBD1 (6 bases). The CDR3 sequence is 16 residues long. Germline assignment: CDR1 SGDLS and CDR2 YYNGEE. Trimming pared 2 bases from V and 1 base from J, leaving 14 bases between. CDR3 DNA sequence: TGTGCCAGCAGCGTCTCAGGGGCCCGAGGCACAGATACGCAGTATTTT. This codes for CASSVSGARGTDTQYF.

The chain couples TRBV5-6 to TRBJ1-5; 12 bases match TRBD1. Trimming cost V 3 bases and J 0 bases; bases outside gene matches: 7. Germline V gene data show CDR1 as SGHDT and CDR2 as YYEEEE. The CDR3 runs 18 residues. CDR3 amino acids: CASSSGTGGLYSNQPQHF. As DNA, the CDR3 is TGTGCCAGCAGCTCAGGGACAGGGGGCCTTTATAGCAATCAGCCCCAGCATTTT.

The count of this clone is one. This chain uses TRBV6-6 with TRBJ2-5; TRBD2 aligns across 9 bases. The ends lost 4 bases at V and 5 bases at J; junction bases unmatched: 8. Germline V lookup: CDR1 MNHNY, CDR2 SVGAGI (reference sequence). The CDR3 is 15 amino acids. CDR3 sequence: CASSWAGGGDETQYF. The DNA for the CDR3 is TGTGCCAGCAGTTGGGCGGGCGGGGGGGATGAGACCCAGTACTTC.

The chain recombines TRBV9 with TRBJ2-4; 8 bases agree with TRBD2. Unmatched junction bases numbered 10, after V lost 3 bases and J lost 8 bases. The CDR3 contains 15 residues. CDR1 is SGDLS, CDR2 YYNGEE, per germline. The CDR3 is CASSERAGGSDIQYF. CDR3 DNA sequence: TGTGCCAGCAGCGAACGGGCGGGGGGCTCGGACATTCAGTACTTC. Combining the CDR3 with reference TRBV9 and TRBJ2-4 gives the whole variable domain DSGVTQTPKHLITATGQRVTLRCSPRSGDLSVYWYQQSLDQGLQFLIQYYNGEERAKGNILERFSAQQFPDLHSELNLSSLELGDSALYFCASSERAGGSDIQYFGAGTRLSVL.

This chain joins TRBV15 and TRBJ1-2; D remains ambiguous. V dropped 1 base and J dropped 8 bases, with 11 bases sitting between them. The CDR3 length is 13 residues. CDR1 and CDR2 from the germline V gene are LNHNV and YYDKDF (reference sequence). The CDR3 DNA is TGTGCCACCAGCAGAGGGGTCGCGGAGGGCTACACCTTC. This translates into CATSRGVAEGYTF. The variable domain in full, completed from reference TRBV15 and TRBJ1-2, reads DAMVIQNPRYQVTQFGKPVTLSCSQTLNHNVMYWYQQKSSQAPKLLFHYYDKDFNNEADTPDNFQSRRPNTSFCFLDIRSPGLGDTAMYLCATSRGVAEGYTFGSGTRLTVV.

The table lists this clone with a few counts. In nucleotides, the CDR3 is TGTGCCAGCAGAGCGGGGGGCCGTCCAGAAGAGACCCAGTACTTC. This encodes CASRAGGRPEETQYF. The genes are TRBV7-8 and TRBJ2-5, with 9 bases lining up with TRBD2. The J segment lost 3 bases and the V segment lost 6 bases, leaving 8 bases of the junction unmatched. CDR3 length: 15 amino acids. Germline-derived CDR1 and CDR2 are SGHVS and FQNEAQ.

The chain uses TRBV11-2 and TRBJ1-2; D is ambiguous. V was cut by 3 bases and J by 3 bases, with 14 bases left in between. CDR1 is SGHAT and CDR2 is FQNNGV in the germline V gene. This CDR3 is built from 15 residues. CDR3: CASSLEHRDYYGYTF. CDR3 bases: TGTGCCAGCAGCTTGGAACACCGGGATTACTATGGCTACACCTTC.

The chain combines TRBV9 with TRBJ2-3; perhaps TRBD1 as D (6 bases). The CDR3 extends over 15 amino acids. Germline CDR1 reads SGDLS; CDR2 reads YYNGEE. The V and J ends lost 4 bases and 2 bases respectively, with 14 bases between them. CDR3 amino acids: CASSPGTKDTDTQYF. The CDR3 nucleotides are TGTGCCAGCAGCCCCGGGACAAAGGACACAGATACGCAGTATTTT. The full variable domain, its missing parts supplied by reference TRBV9 and TRBJ2-3, is DSGVTQTPKHLITATGQRVTLRCSPRSGDLSVYWYQQSLDQGLQFLIQYYNGEERAKGNILERFSAQQFPDLHSELNLSSLELGDSALYFCASSPGTKDTDTQYFGPGTRLTVL.

This clone was seen a handful of times. The chain joins TRBV5-4 to TRBJ2-5; the match to TRBD1 covers 7 bases. The CDR3 totals 14 residues. Germline V gene data show CDR1 as SGHNT and CDR2 as YYREEE (reference sequence). V lost 2 bases to trimming and J lost 3 bases; unmatched junction nucleotides: 4. This chain's CDR3 is CASSLQGTKETQYF. Written as DNA, the CDR3 is TGTGCCAGCAGCTTACAGGGGACAAAAGAGACCCAGTACTTC.

This chain uses TRBV7-9 with TRBJ2-2, with D possibly matching TRBD2 (6 bases). This CDR3 contains 15 residues. Trimming took 2 bases from V and 4 from J, leaving 11 bases between them. Germline V gene data show CDR1 as SEHNR and CDR2 as FQNEAQ (reference sequence). CDR3 sequence reads: CASSLRGTSTGELFF. The CDR3 nucleotides read TGTGCCAGCAGCTTACGTGGGACTTCCACCGGGGAGCTGTTTTTT.

V and J are TRBV28 and TRBJ1-1, with 8 bases aligning to TRBD1. Germline values: CDR1 MDHEN, CDR2 SYDVKM. This CDR3 contains 14 residues. V shed 5 bases and J 9 bases; nucleotides not matched to a gene: 11. Written as DNA, the CDR3 is TGTGCCAGCAGTCAAGGACAGGGAGGGGGGAAAGCTTTCTTT. Its translation: CASSQGQGGGKAFF.

This chain links TRBV27 with TRBJ2-2, with 7 bases fitting TRBD1. The CDR3 has 15 amino acids. The V segment lost 5 bases and the J segment 7 bases; nucleotides outside the gene matches: 10. Germline V gene lookup returns CDR1 MNHEY and CDR2 SMNVEV (reference sequence). The CDR3 DNA is TGTGCCAGCAGTCCTCGACAGGGTATCGGCGGGGAGCTGTTTTTT. Translated: CASSPRQGIGGELFF.

This clone was detected only once. The rearrangement links TRBV19 to TRBJ2-1, with 12 bases that match TRBD2. Germline loops: CDR1 LNHDA, CDR2 SQIVND (reference sequence). CDR3 size: 16 residues. J was trimmed by 6 bases and V by 3 bases; bases with no gene match: 6. The CDR3 DNA follows: TGTGCCAGTAGTATTTCGACTAGCGGGAGTGGCAATGAGCAGTTCTTC. Its translation is CASSISTSGSGNEQFF.

The chain recombines TRBV7-2 with TRBJ2-4; TRBD2 is a possible D gene (6 bases). Trimming took 8 bases from V and 6 from J, leaving 11 bases between them. Germline-derived CDR1 and CDR2 are SGHTA and FQGNSA. The CDR3 is 12 amino acids. Written as DNA, the CDR3 is TGTGCCAGCGGGACTGGGGGAAACATTCAGTACTTC. This gives the protein CASGTGGNIQYF. The full variable domain, its missing parts supplied by reference TRBV7-2 and TRBJ2-4, is GAGVSQSPSNKVTEKGKDVELRCDPISGHTALYWYRQSLGQGLEFLIYFQGNSAPDKSGLPSDRFSAERTGGSVSTLTIQRTQQEDSAVYLCASGTGGNIQYFGAGTRLSVL.

The gene calls are TRBV19 and TRBJ2-1; 14 bases fit TRBD2. CDR1 LNHDA and CDR2 SQIVND come from the germline V gene (reference sequence). With 1 base clipped from V and 6 bases from J, the junction kept 2 bases outside the gene matches. The CDR3 spans 16 residues. The CDR3, as DNA: TGTGCCAGTAGTATAGTAGGACTAGCGGGGGGCAATGAGCAGTTCTTC. It is translated as CASSIVGLAGGNEQFF.

Remarks on this clone: The junction shows a germline mismatch at one end, possibly a read error. This chain connects TRBV13 to TRBJ2-7; a possible D gene is TRBD2 (5 bases). This CDR3 region has 14 residues. Germline CDR1 and CDR2: PRHDT and FYEKMQ (reference sequence). The CDR3 region has the DNA TGTGCCAGCAGCATAGGATCGGGCCCGGGGGAGCAGTACTTC. Residues: CASSIGSGPGEQYF. Complete variable domain (other parts from reference TRBV13 and TRBJ2-7): AAGVIQSPRHLIKEKRETATLKCYPIPRHDTVYWYQQGPGQDPQFLISFYEKMQSDKGSIPDRFSAQQFSDYHSELNMSSLELGDSALYFCASSIGSGPGEQYFGPGTRLTVT.

Of note for this clone: This same CDR3 is encoded by further DNA sequences in the sample. The genes are TRBV6-1 and TRBJ1-2, with D possibly TRBD1 on 6 matching bases. This CDR3 has 14 residues. Germline lookup yields CDR1 MNHNS and CDR2 SASEGT. Deletions cut 6 bases from V and 3 bases from J, with 14 bases between. The CDR3 DNA sequence: TGTGCCAGCAGCCCGGGACAAGAGTACTATGGCTACACCTTC. Translation gives CASSPGQEYYGYTF.

The V call is TRBV6-1, the J call TRBJ2-7; the match to TRBD1 covers 7 bases. Germline-derived CDR1 and CDR2 are MNHNS and SASEGT. The V segment lost 5 bases and the J segment 3 bases; nucleotides outside the gene matches: 7. The CDR3 extends over 14 amino acids. The CDR3 coding sequence is TGTGCCAGCAGTACGACAGGGTCCAGCTACGAGCAGTACTTC. Translating it yields CASSTTGSSYEQYF.

The CDR3 loop is CASREPGQLSGNTIYF. CDR3 DNA: TGTGCCAGTAGGGAACCGGGACAGCTCTCTGGAAACACCATATATTTT. V usage is TRBV19 and J usage is TRBJ1-3, with 7 nucleotides matching TRBD1. With 6 bases clipped from V and 0 bases from J, the junction kept 8 bases outside the gene matches. CDR3 length equals 16 residues. Per the germline V gene, CDR1 is LNHDA and CDR2 is SQIVND (reference sequence).

This chain connects TRBV6-1 to TRBJ2-1; D possibly corresponds to TRBD1 (6 bases). The V end was cut by 5 bases, the J end by 2 bases, with 7 bases between. The CDR3 covers 13 residues. CDR1 is MNHNS, CDR2 SASEGT, per germline. The CDR3 nucleotides read TGTGCCAGCAGTAGGGACACCTACAATGAGCAGTTCTTC. Encoded protein: CASSRDTYNEQFF.

The rearrangement uses TRBV5-1 and TRBJ2-3, with a tentative D call TRBD2 (6 bases). The CDR3 extends over 15 amino acids. V lost 4 bases, J lost 0 bases, and 12 bases lay in between. CDR1 and CDR2 (germline): SGHRS, YFSETQ. The CDR3 reads CASSAGGTSTDTQYF. DNA for the CDR3: TGCGCCAGCAGCGCTGGCGGGACTAGCACAGATACGCAGTATTTT.

V usage is TRBV7-9 and J usage is TRBJ2-2; the match to TRBD2 covers 11 bases. The V and J ends lost 1 base and 1 base, in that order; junction bases with no gene match: 2. This CDR3 contains 17 residues. The germline CDR1 and CDR2 sequences are SEHNR and FQNEAQ (reference sequence). CDR3 bases: TGTGCCAGCAGCTTAGATACTAGCGGGAGGAACACCGGGGAGCTGTTTTTT. Its protein is CASSLDTSGRNTGELFF. Complete variable domain (other parts from reference TRBV7-9 and TRBJ2-2): DTGVSQNPRHKITKRGQNVTFRCDPISEHNRLYWYRQTLGQGPEFLTYFQNEAQLEKSRLLSDRFSAERPKGSFSTLEIQRTEQGDSAMYLCASSLDTSGRNTGELFFGEGSRLTVL.

This clone was recorded a few times. The chain is built from TRBV7-2 and TRBJ2-3; 7 positions agree with TRBD1. V dropped 0 bases and J dropped 0; count of bases not matched to a gene: 6. Germline-derived CDR1 and CDR2 are SGHTA and FQGNSA. The CDR3 totals 17 residues. In nucleotides, the CDR3 is TGTGCCAGCAGCTTAGCCCCTCCGGGACAGAGCACAGATACGCAGTATTTT. Its translation is CASSLAPPGQSTDTQYF.

The chain combines TRBV6-5 with TRBJ1-5; D unresolved. Germline V lookup: CDR1 MNHEY, CDR2 SVGAGI. V was trimmed by 6 bases and J by 5 bases, leaving 11 bases between them. The CDR3 has 13 amino acids. The CDR3 loop reads CASRPTGYQPQHF. The DNA of the CDR3 is TGTGCCAGCAGGCCGACGGGGTATCAGCCCCAGCATTTT.